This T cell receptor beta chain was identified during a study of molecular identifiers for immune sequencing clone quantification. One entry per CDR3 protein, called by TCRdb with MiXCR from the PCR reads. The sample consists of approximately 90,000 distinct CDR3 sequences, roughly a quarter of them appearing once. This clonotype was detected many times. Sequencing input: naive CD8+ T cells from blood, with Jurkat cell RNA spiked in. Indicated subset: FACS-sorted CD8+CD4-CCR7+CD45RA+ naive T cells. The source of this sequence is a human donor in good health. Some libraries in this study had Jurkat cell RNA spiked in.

CDR3 DNA: TGTGCCAGCAGTTCTACTAGCGGGAGCTCCTACGAGCAGTACTTC. It yields the protein CASSSTSGSSYEQYF. The genes are TRBV12-3 or TRBV12-4 and TRBJ2-7, with 11 bases lining up with TRBD2. V lost 4 bases and J lost 0; bases outside the gene matches: 2. The CDR3 covers 15 residues.